This TCR beta chain derives from a study of OX40 agonist ivuxolimab in advanced cancers. Regarding the study in general: Ivuxolimab, which targeted the costimulatory receptor OX40 (CD134), was an agonistic, fully human IgG2 monoclonal antibody. Intravenous ivuxolimab was administered to patients every 2 weeks at six dose levels: 0.01, 0.1, 0.3, 1.5, 3 and 10 mg/kg. Of the roughly 50 dose-escalation patients, hepatocellular carcinoma was present in about 20, melanoma in approximately 15, renal cell carcinoma in 9 and head and neck cancer in 9. In the dose-escalation cohort, roughly 80% of patients were male, and the mean age was roughly 60 years, with a range of roughly 20 to 80. Patients were allowed to have had prior anti-PD-1, anti-PD-L1 or anti-CTLA-4 therapy, and less than 45% of the dose-escalation patients had previously received checkpoint inhibitors. Partial responses were achieved by three dose-escalation patients, of whom one had hepatocellular carcinoma and two had cutaneous melanoma. Peripheral TCRbeta sequencing aimed to test whether ivuxolimab altered TCR sequence diversity and caused clonal T-cell expansion. The monotherapy dose-escalation portion (N of about 50 patients) of the phase I ivuxolimab trial is reported in the paper. General findings and caveats noted by the study authors: Low levels of normalized T-cell clonal expansion were also shown by some nonresponding patients. The antigen specificity of the clonally expanded peripheral T cells was not determined. After ivuxolimab, CD8+ T cells had more expanded clones than CD4+ T cells on average. In the 0.1-3.0 mg/kg groups, partial responders had among the lowest normalized peripheral clonal expansion, particularly in CD8+ T cells. Clonal expansion of both CD4+ and CD8+ blood T cells was observed from baseline to week 6 at doses 0.1 to 3.0 mg/kg.

There are 15 amino acids in the CDR3, from cysteine to phenylalanine inclusive. The kept DNA is CDR3 alone, 45 bases in frame from the first base. CDR1 and CDR2 were assigned from the germline V gene (reference sequence) as GTSNPN and SVGIG. V was cut back by 6 bases and J by 8 bases, leaving a gap of 25 bases between them. The trial excluded patients who had a history of autoimmune disease or who were on systemic immunosuppression. Peripheral blood for TCR sequencing was collected from all dose cohorts at baseline, on cycle 4 day 1, and on cycle 7 day 1. The samples were taken from a phase I, first-in-human, multicenter, open-label dose-escalation trial of ivuxolimab. The trial enrolled adults with locally advanced or metastatic head and neck squamous cell, hepatocellular, melanoma or renal cell carcinoma. Before TCR sequencing, CD4+ and CD8+ T cells were separately sorted from peripheral blood.

Genomic DNA was isolated from the sorted cells so that the TCRbeta CDR3 region could be sequenced. TCRbeta CDR3 regions were sequenced using the immunoSEQ Assay. TCRdb limited this immuneACCESS table to in-frame rearrangements with V and J called. A share of clones is missing; checked studies link under half to unresolved V genes, and the rest is unexplained. Recorded for this sample are roughly 80,000 clones; about 80% of them occurred a single time. 1.5% to 2% of the sample comes from the top ten. On this clone: Its antigen is unknown. Base qualities are missing; no much larger clone stands one base away.

This specimen consisted of CD4+ or CD8+ T cells sorted from blood, obtained in a trial of the OX40 agonist ivuxolimab. This receptor chain uses TRBV30 and TRBJ1-2, with TRBD1 tentatively as D gene (6 bases match). This clonotype was sampled from an adult with an advanced solid tumor such as melanoma, head and neck, liver or kidney cancer. The CDR3 has the sequence CACDPGDPQTHGYTF. In nucleotides, the sequence is TGTGCCTGCGACCCAGGGGATCCCCAAACCCACGGCTACACCTTC. Where the CDR3 stops, the reference TRBV30 and TRBJ1-2 genes take over; the full variable domain is SQTIHQWPATLVQPVGSPLSLECTVEGTSNPNLYWYRQAAGRGLQLLFYSVGIGQISSEVPQNLSASRPQDRQFILSSKKLLLSDSGFYLCACDPGDPQTHGYTFGSGTRLTVV.